These 21 T cell receptor beta chains were sequenced from one sample in a study of blood T cells in healthy people across ages (dated by TCRdb to between 2015 and 2016). Library preparation employed 5' RACE. The instrument was an Illumina HiSeq 2500. The second PCR ran for about 7 to 11 cycles and used a J-beta primer mix along with a sample-barcoded 5' primer. TCRdb passed the public sequencing reads through fastp at Q25 and MiXCR, retaining productive beta sequences. Rows are unified per CDR3 protein, each entry keeping the most common DNA and genes. This sample lists over a million distinct CDR3 sequences; approximately 40% were detected once. The top ten hold less than 8% of the sample. The sequencing sample was made of blood. The origin of the receptors is a young woman in good health.

In its sample, this clonotype was seen many times. Sequence at one end of the junction differs from germline and may be a read error. The chain joins TRBV6-1 to TRBJ1-5, with D hard to call. CDR3 length: 11 residues. Germline CDR1 MNHNS, CDR2 SASEGT. The CDR3 reads CASSEGQPQHF. The CDR3 DNA follows: TGTGCCAGTAGTGAGGGTCAGCCCCAGCATTTT.

The chain combines TRBV7-9 with TRBJ1-2, with D unresolved. This CDR3 is 14 amino acids long. V was trimmed by 5 bases and J by 6 bases, leaving 16 bases between them. Germline V gives CDR1 SEHNR, CDR2 FQNEAQ (reference sequence). CDR3 sequence: CASSPVTHPNGYTF. The CDR3 DNA sequence: TGTGCCAGCAGCCCTGTTACGCATCCGAATGGCTACACCTTC.

This chain connects TRBV7-2 to TRBJ2-3; the D is unclear. This CDR3 is built from 15 residues. The V gene's germline CDR1 is SGHTA and CDR2 FQGNSA. The germline V and J ends were trimmed by 1 base and 6 bases, with 14 bases remaining between them. CDR3 amino acids: CASSLEWSGRDTQYF. The CDR3 DNA reads as TGTGCCAGCAGCTTAGAGTGGTCTGGTAGGGATACGCAGTATTTT. Drawing the rest from reference TRBV7-2 and TRBJ2-3, the complete variable domain is GAGVSQSPSNKVTEKGKDVELRCDPISGHTALYWYRQSLGQGLEFLIYFQGNSAPDKSGLPSDRFSAERTGGSVSTLTIQRTQQEDSAVYLCASSLEWSGRDTQYFGPGTRLTVL.

The V gene is TRBV2, the J gene TRBJ1-2, with 8 bases matching TRBD1. Germline trimming cut 3 bases from V and 5 bases from J; bases unmatched to any gene: 14. This CDR3 has 17 residues. Germline values: CDR1 SNHLY, CDR2 FYNNEI. CDR3 in DNA: TGTGCCAGCAGTGAGCTCTCTCCCAGGGGGCGTCTGTATGGCTACACCTTC. Amino acids: CASSELSPRGRLYGYTF.

V usage is TRBV27 and J usage is TRBJ1-2; 11 nucleotides agree with TRBD1. The length of the CDR3 is 15 residues. Losses at the gene ends were 4 bases for V and 5 bases for J; bases not matched to a gene: 6. CDR1 is MNHEY, CDR2 SMNVEV, per germline (reference sequence). CDR3 bases: TGTGCCAGCAGTTCCCCCGGACAGGGGGCTTATGGCTACACCTTC. It specifies CASSSPGQGAYGYTF.

Notes on this clonotype: A read error may account for a junction end that differs from germline. This rearrangement joins TRBV5-1 to TRBJ1-2, with D maybe TRBD1 (5 bases). The CDR3 is made up of 15 amino acids. Germline V gene data show CDR1 as SGHRS and CDR2 as YFSETQ. The CDR3 bases are TGCGTCAGCAGCTTGTACGAAAGGGGTGTTGATGGCTACACCTTC. Its protein is CVSSLYERGVDGYTF.

The rearrangement uses TRBV18 and TRBJ2-3; no clear D. Per the germline V gene, CDR1 is KGHSH and CDR2 is LQKENI. Trimming left V 5 bases short and J 6 bases short, with 12 bases between. The CDR3 consists of 13 residues. The CDR3 is CASSTKQGDTQYF. CDR3 in DNA: TGTGCCAGCTCAACAAAACAAGGGGATACGCAGTATTTT. Variable domain in full (rest from reference TRBV18 and TRBJ2-3): NAGVMQNPRHLVRRRGQEARLRCSPMKGHSHVYWYRQLPEEGLKFMVYLQKENIIDESGMPKERFSAEFPKEGPSILRIQQVVRGDSAAYFCASSTKQGDTQYFGPGTRLTVL.

This clonotype was detected a few times. This chain uses TRBV30 with TRBJ1-5, with a possible D match to TRBD1 (5 bases). This CDR3 contains 14 residues. Germline V gene data show CDR1 as GTSNPN and CDR2 as SVGIG (reference sequence). V was pared by 3 bases and J by 6 bases, with 15 bases between. DNA for the CDR3: TGTGCCTGGAGCGCCGGGGGGGGAGGTCAGCCCCAGCATTTT. Protein sequence: CAWSAGGGGQPQHF.

There are a few counts of this clonotype. J is TRBJ2-3 and V is TRBV9, with 16 positions matching TRBD2. Germline CDR1 SGDLS, CDR2 YYNGEE. The trim removed 4 bases at V and 5 bases at J, leaving 7 bases unmatched. This CDR3 spans 17 amino acids. CDR3 region: CASSTGLAGGMRDTQYF. For the CDR3, the DNA is TGTGCCAGCAGCACGGGACTAGCGGGAGGGATGAGAGATACGCAGTATTTT.

The chain has TRBV6-1 and TRBJ2-4; no reliable D call. Matching the DNA end better, TRBJ2-5 makes the J call doubtful. Germline lookup yields CDR1 MNHNS and CDR2 SASEGT. This CDR3 is 16 amino acids long. This chain's CDR3 is CASSEFAVAPAETQYF. CDR3 coding DNA: TGTGCCAGCAGTGAATTTGCAGTTGCTCCAGCCGAGACCCAGTACTTC.

This clonotype was observed a handful of times. This sequence joins TRBV7-9 and TRBJ2-5; 8 bases map to TRBD1. This CDR3 has 14 amino acids. The germline gives CDR1 SEHNR, CDR2 FQNEAQ (reference sequence). The trim removed 4 bases at V and 5 bases at J, leaving 6 bases unmatched. The DNA of the CDR3 is TGTGCCAGCAGCTCGGACAGGGCGGCGGAGACCCAGTACTTC. Translating gives CASSSDRAAETQYF. Full variable domain (rest looked up from reference TRBV7-9 and TRBJ2-5): DTGVSQNPRHKITKRGQNVTFRCDPISEHNRLYWYRQTLGQGPEFLTYFQNEAQLEKSRLLSDRFSAERPKGSFSTLEIQRTEQGDSAMYLCASSSDRAAETQYFGPGTRLLVL.

This clonotype was detected a few times. The chain uses TRBV12-3 or TRBV12-4 and TRBJ2-5; 7 bases fit TRBD2. The CDR3 contains 15 residues. V lost 3 bases, J lost 4 bases, and 8 bases stayed unmatched. DNA of the CDR3: TGTGCCAGCAGTTTCGGCGGGAGAGAAAGAGAGACCCAGTACTTC. Amino acid sequence: CASSFGGRERETQYF.

The chain recombines TRBV27 with TRBJ2-2, with TRBD2 identical over 8 bases. V shed 5 bases, J shed 4 bases, and the junction held 9 bases outside the gene matches. CDR1 is MNHEY and CDR2 is SMNVEV in the germline V gene (reference sequence). The CDR3 runs 16 residues. The CDR3 sequence: CASSHRTSPITGELFF. CDR3 DNA: TGTGCCAGCAGTCATCGGACTAGCCCGATCACCGGGGAGCTGTTTTTT.

This sequence joins TRBV20-1 and TRBJ2-3; 12 positions match TRBD2. CDR3 length equals 16 residues. The germline V gene encodes CDR1 DFQATT and CDR2 SNEGSKA (reference sequence). J lost 5 bases, V lost 3 bases, and 9 bases had no gene match. CDR3 sequence reads: CSASGASGRALDTQYF. The CDR3 DNA follows: TGCAGTGCTAGCGGCGCTAGCGGGAGGGCCTTAGATACGCAGTATTTT.

This clonotype showed up just a few times. This chain uses TRBV4-1 with TRBJ1-2; D perhaps matches TRBD1 (6 bases). V was trimmed by 3 bases and J by 8 bases, leaving 25 bases between them. CDR3 size: 17 residues. Germline values: CDR1 MGHRA, CDR2 YSYEKL. The CDR3 reads CASSQLYIGGELRGYTF. CDR3 coding DNA: TGCGCCAGCAGCCAGTTATATATCGGGGGCGAACTTCGAGGCTACACCTTC.

J is TRBJ2-3 and V is TRBV6-5; 8 nucleotides align to TRBD2. Germline assignment: CDR1 MNHEY and CDR2 SVGAGI. The CDR3 runs 16 residues. V was pared by 1 base and J by 3 bases, with 6 bases of the junction left unmatched. The CDR3 DNA follows: TGTGCCAGCAGTTACTTCGGGGGGGCTAGAACAGATACGCAGTATTTT. Its protein product is CASSYFGGARTDTQYF.

This chain connects TRBV20-1 to TRBJ2-1, with D possibly matching TRBD2 (6 bases). Germline V lookup: CDR1 DFQATT, CDR2 SNEGSKA (reference sequence). The CDR3 spans 12 residues. V dropped 3 bases and J dropped 8 bases, with 11 bases sitting between them. The CDR3 nucleotides are TGCAGTGCTAGGGCCGCGGGGTATGAGCAGTTCTTC. This translates into CSARAAGYEQFF.

The chain is built from TRBV6-5 and TRBJ2-1; 9 positions match TRBD2. The V segment lost 1 base and the J segment 5 bases; nucleotides outside the gene matches: 6. The CDR3 is 16 amino acids. Germline values: CDR1 MNHEY, CDR2 SVGAGI. The CDR3 here is CASSYWNSGSHNEQFF. For the CDR3, the DNA is TGTGCCAGCAGTTACTGGAATAGCGGGAGTCACAATGAGCAGTTCTTC.

The gene calls are TRBV5-1 and TRBJ2-3; tentatively, D is TRBD1 or TRBD2 (5 bases each). Looked up from germline, CDR1 is SGHRS and CDR2 is YFSETQ. The CDR3 is 17 residues long. V lost 0 bases and J 5 bases, leaving 19 bases between the germline ends. The CDR3 sequence: CASSLGSRTGAGDTQYF. The CDR3 bases are TGCGCCAGCAGCTTGGGGTCGAGGACCGGGGCGGGAGATACGCAGTATTTT. The whole variable domain, filled in from reference TRBV5-1 and TRBJ2-3, reads KAGVTQTPRYLIKTRGQQVTLSCSPISGHRSVSWYQQTPGQGLQFLFEYFSETQRNKGNFPGRFSGRQFSNSRSEMNVSTLELGDSALYLCASSLGSRTGAGDTQYFGPGTRLTVL.

This clonotype was detected a few times. V and J are TRBV20-1 and TRBJ2-1, with 8 bases matching TRBD1. Germline values: CDR1 DFQATT, CDR2 SNEGSKA (reference sequence). The V segment lost 5 bases and the J segment 15 bases; nucleotides outside the gene matches: 9. The CDR3 has 11 residues. The CDR3 sequence is CSALDRGPVFF. CDR3 DNA sequence: TGCAGTGCTCTCGACAGGGGCCCGGTGTTCTTC.

V is TRBV10-3 and J is TRBJ2-7; the match to TRBD2 covers 7 bases. V shed 4 bases, J shed 7 bases, and the junction held 10 bases outside the gene matches. CDR3 length equals 14 residues. Germline lookup yields CDR1 ENHRY and CDR2 SYGVKD. DNA for the CDR3: TGTGCCATCAGTGGCGGCGGGAGTAGTCGTGAGCAGTACTTC. Its translation is CAISGGGSSREQYF.